The 19 T cell receptor beta chains in this list originate from one sample, sequenced in a study of T cells in Graves' hyperthyroidism and ophthalmopathy. TCR beta CDR3 sequences were amplified from RNA transcripts. HTBI primers were the set used in a first-round RT-PCR of the TCR CDR3. TCRdb reprocessed the multiplex PCR reads with MiXCR, giving one entry per CDR3 protein. The repertoire has 600,000 to 800,000 distinct CDR3 sequences, 35% of them found once; the top ten carry roughly 30%. The material sequenced was blood. These TCRs come from a woman between 35 and 50 years old with Graves' hyperthyroidism.

This clonotype has ten or more counts. The chain links TRBV4-3 to TRBJ1-6; possibly TRBD1 for D (5 bases). Trimming took off 0 bases at V and 10 bases at J, with 10 bases between the two ends. Germline-derived CDR1 and CDR2 are LGHNA and YSLEER. This CDR3 spans 14 amino acids. The CDR3, as DNA: TGCGCCAGCAGCCAAGATCGGGGGTTGTCACCCCTCCACTTT. It specifies CASSQDRGLSPLHF.

Regarding this clonotype: The junction and the germline gene differ at one end; a read error may be behind it. This chain connects TRBV19 to TRBJ1-5; D gene uncertain. Germline V gives CDR1 LNHDA, CDR2 SQIVND (reference sequence). This CDR3 has 12 residues. The CDR3 DNA follows: TGTGCCAGTAGTACGGGGAATCGGCCCCAGCATTTT. Protein product: CASSTGNRPQHF.

As for this clonotype: This sequence may be a read error, since a much larger clone differs from it by one base. The V and J genes are TRBV6-1 and TRBJ2-7; maybe TRBD2 (6 bases). In germline, CDR1 is MNHNS, CDR2 SASEGT. The CDR3 covers 14 residues. Between the trimmed V and J ends, which lost 3 bases and 0 bases, there was a span of 9 bases. CDR3 DNA sequence: TGTGCCAGCAGTGACAGCGGGCCCTCCTACGAGCAGTACTTC. Protein product: CASSDSGPSYEQYF.

Ten or more counts support this clonotype. V usage is TRBV4-3 and J usage is TRBJ1-6; D is possibly TRBD1 (6 bases). The CDR3 is 12 amino acids. Trimming removed 1 base at V and 12 bases at J, with 7 bases between. Germline CDR1 LGHNA, CDR2 YSLEER. The CDR3, as DNA: TGCGCCAGCAGCCAAGGAGGGGGACCCCTCCACTTT. This gives the protein CASSQGGGPLHF.

V and J are TRBV12-5 and TRBJ1-2, with 9 bases lining up with TRBD1. The CDR3 length is 18 residues. Germline V gene data show CDR1 as LGHNT and CDR2 as FRNRAP. J gave up 0 bases and V 1 base, and 9 bases lay outside the gene matches. The CDR3 protein is CASGLASGTGPANYGYTF. The CDR3, as DNA: TGTGCTAGTGGTTTGGCCTCCGGGACAGGGCCAGCTAACTATGGCTACACCTTC.

The chain uses TRBV7-9 and TRBJ2-5, with TRBD2 matching over 9 bases. From germline, CDR1 is SEHNR and CDR2 FQNEAQ (reference sequence). Trimming at V came to 4 bases and at J to 3 bases, leaving 9 bases not matched to a gene. The CDR3 covers 16 residues. CDR3 DNA: TGTGCCAGCAGCTCCTCCACTCTAGCGGGGAAAGAGACCCAGTACTTC. It is translated as CASSSSTLAGKETQYF.

This chain links TRBV2 with TRBJ2-3; 11 nucleotides line up with TRBD2. The V gene end was trimmed by 3 bases and the J gene end by 2 bases; junction bases not matched to a gene: 1. The CDR3 covers 15 residues. Germline CDR1 and CDR2: SNHLY and FYNNEI. As DNA, the CDR3 is TGTGCCAGCAGTGAGACTAGCGGGACCACAGATACGCAGTATTTT. It codes for CASSETSGTTDTQYF.

In its sample, this clonotype was seen many times. The chain employs TRBV5-5 and TRBJ1-1; D remains ambiguous. There are 15 residues in the CDR3. V gave up 4 bases and J gave up 1 base, with 14 bases separating them. The germline V gene has CDR1 SGHKS and CDR2 YYEKEE (reference sequence). The CDR3 DNA reads as TGTGCCAGCAGCCTTCGTTCGGAGGCGAACACTGAAGCTTTCTTT. Translating gives CASSLRSEANTEAFF.

Details on this clonotype: This may be a read error, as it is one base from a much larger clone. The conserved closing phenylalanine or tryptophan is absent in this CDR3, likely reflecting a read error. The rearrangement joins TRBV2 to TRBJ1-1, with D possibly being TRBD1 (6 bases). Trimming took 4 bases from V and 8 from J, leaving 14 bases between them. The CDR3 consists of 13 residues. In germline, CDR1 is SNHLY, CDR2 FYNNEI. The CDR3 loop reads CASSAAEQGEAFL. The CDR3, as DNA: TGTGCCAGCAGTGCGGCCGAGCAGGGGGAAGCTTTCCTT.

This clonotype came up once. This may come from a read error, since a much larger clone is one base off. V and J are TRBV10-3 and TRBJ1-3, with unresolved D. This CDR3 spans 16 amino acids. From germline, CDR1 is ENHRY and CDR2 SYGVKD. V dropped 3 bases and J dropped 0 bases, with 12 bases sitting between them. Here the CDR3 DNA reads TGTGCCATCAGTGAAGTAGCGACCCGCTCTGGAAACACCATATATTTT. Protein sequence: CAISEVATRSGNTIYF.

The chain is built from TRBV19 and TRBJ1-3; 9 positions match TRBD1. The CDR3 consists of 14 residues. The J segment lost 2 bases and the V segment lost 9 bases, leaving 5 bases of the junction unmatched. Germline loops: CDR1 LNHDA, CDR2 SQIVND (reference sequence). For the CDR3, the DNA is TGTGCCAGCGCTACAGGGGGCACTGGAAACACCATATATTTT. Encoded protein: CASATGGTGNTIYF.

This clonotype was seen repeatedly, ten times or more. V usage is TRBV11-2 and J usage is TRBJ1-6; D gene ambiguous. Looked up from germline, CDR1 is SGHAT and CDR2 is FQNNGV. The V gene lost 1 base and the J gene lost 16 bases, with 11 bases spanning the gap. The CDR3 covers 12 residues. CDR3 amino acids: CASSLVGPILHF. CDR3 in DNA: TGTGCCAGCAGCTTAGTAGGCCCCATTCTCCACTTT.

This clonotype has just a few counts. V usage is TRBV28 and J usage is TRBJ2-7; TRBD1 matches 11 bases. This CDR3 is built from 15 residues. With 8 bases clipped from V and 3 bases from J, the junction kept 9 bases outside the gene matches. The germline CDR1 and CDR2 sequences are MDHEN and SYDVKM. CDR3 residues: CASSRTGGANYEQYF. The DNA for the CDR3 is TGTGCCAGCTCAAGGACAGGGGGCGCGAACTACGAGCAGTACTTC.

This chain uses TRBV7-9 with TRBJ1-6, with 7 nucleotides matching TRBD1. V shed 4 bases, J shed 7 bases, and the junction held 7 bases outside the gene matches. Per the germline V gene, CDR1 is SEHNR and CDR2 is FQNEAQ (reference sequence). There are 15 residues in the CDR3. For the CDR3, the DNA is TGTGCCAGCAGCTCTGGAGACAGGGACAATTCACCCCTCCACTTT. Translating it yields CASSSGDRDNSPLHF. The entire variable domain, with the rest obtained from reference TRBV7-9 and TRBJ1-6, is as follows: DTGVSQNPRHKITKRGQNVTFRCDPISEHNRLYWYRQTLGQGPEFLTYFQNEAQLEKSRLLSDRFSAERPKGSFSTLEIQRTEQGDSAMYLCASSSGDRDNSPLHFGNGTRLTVT.

This clonotype occurred a few times. The chain couples TRBV25-1 to TRBJ2-5; D is possibly TRBD1 or TRBD2 (5 bases each). V was trimmed by 2 bases and J by 5 bases, leaving 12 bases between them. CDR3 size: 14 residues. Germline CDR1 and CDR2: MGHDK and SYGVNS. The CDR3 spells CASSEGTWVETQYF. CDR3 sequence (DNA): TGTGCCAGCAGTGAAGGGACGTGGGTGGAGACCCAGTACTTC. The variable domain in full, completed from reference TRBV25-1 and TRBJ2-5, reads EADIYQTPRYLVIGTGKKITLECSQTMGHDKMYWYQQDPGMELHLIHYSYGVNSTEKGDLSSESTVSRIRTEHFPLTLESARPSHTSQYLCASSEGTWVETQYFGPGTRLLVL.

The V and J genes are TRBV2 and TRBJ1-1; 7 bases are a match to TRBD1. From germline, CDR1 is SNHLY and CDR2 FYNNEI. The CDR3 consists of 15 residues. V shed 8 bases, J shed 2 bases, and the junction held 11 bases outside the gene matches. The CDR3 coding sequence is TGTGCCAGCGTTACGAGGGGGACAGATAACACTGAAGCTTTCTTT. Protein product: CASVTRGTDNTEAFF. The full variable domain, rest sourced from reference TRBV2 and TRBJ1-1, is EPEVTQTPSHQVTQMGQEVILRCVPISNHLYFYWYRQILGQKVEFLVSFYNNEISEKSEIFDDQFSVERPDGSNFTLKIRSTKLEDSAMYFCASVTRGTDNTEAFFGQGTRLTVV.

In its sample, this clonotype was seen many times. The chain is built from TRBV7-2 and TRBJ2-6; D ambiguous. V shed 5 bases and J shed 0 bases, with 8 bases lying between them. This CDR3 contains 15 residues. Germline CDR1 SGHTA, CDR2 FQGNSA. The CDR3 reads CASSLSVSGANVLTF. The CDR3 DNA is TGTGCCAGCAGCCTATCTGTCTCTGGGGCCAACGTCCTGACTTTC.

A remark on this clonotype: A read error is possible here, since a much larger clone lies one base away. The chain joins TRBV20-1 to TRBJ2-7; 7 bases fit TRBD1. Germline V CDR1 and CDR2: DFQATT, SNEGSKA (reference sequence). This CDR3 has 14 residues. The CDR3 nucleotides are TGCAGTGCTAGAGACGGGACAGTCTCTCATGGCCACACCTTC. Amino acids: CSARDGTVSHGHTF.

The rearrangement joins TRBV29-1 to TRBJ1-1, with D hard to call. The germline CDR1 and CDR2 sequences are SQVTM and ANQGSEA. The CDR3 contains 13 residues. Trimming took off 5 bases at V and 2 bases at J, with 12 bases between the two ends. CDR3 coding DNA: TGCAGCGTTATGACTAGCGGCAACACTGAAGCTTTCTTT. This sequence encodes CSVMTSGNTEAFF.